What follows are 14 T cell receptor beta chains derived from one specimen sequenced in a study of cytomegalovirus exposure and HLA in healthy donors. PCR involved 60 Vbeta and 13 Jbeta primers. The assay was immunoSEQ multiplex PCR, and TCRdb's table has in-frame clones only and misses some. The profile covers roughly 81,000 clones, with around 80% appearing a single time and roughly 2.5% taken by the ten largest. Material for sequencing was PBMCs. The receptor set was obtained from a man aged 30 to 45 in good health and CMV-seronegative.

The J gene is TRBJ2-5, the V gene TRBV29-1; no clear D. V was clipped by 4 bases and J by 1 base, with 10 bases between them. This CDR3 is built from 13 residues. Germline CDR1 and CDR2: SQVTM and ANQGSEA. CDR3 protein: CSVARVLQETQYF. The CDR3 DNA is TGCAGCGTTGCGCGCGTCCTCCAAGAGACCCAGTACTTC.

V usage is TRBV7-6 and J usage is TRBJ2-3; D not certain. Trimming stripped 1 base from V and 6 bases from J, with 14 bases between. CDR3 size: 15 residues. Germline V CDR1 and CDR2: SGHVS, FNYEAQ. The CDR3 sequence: CASSLETRPSDTQYF. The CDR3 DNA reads TGTGCCAGCAGCTTAGAAACACGCCCGTCTGATACGCAGTATTTT.

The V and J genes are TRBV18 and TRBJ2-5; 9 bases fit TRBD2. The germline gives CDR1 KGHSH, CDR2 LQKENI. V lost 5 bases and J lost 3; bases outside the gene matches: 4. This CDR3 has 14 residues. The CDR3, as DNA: TGTGCCAGCTCATTCTTAGCGGGAGAAGAGACCCAGTACTTC. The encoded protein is CASSFLAGEETQYF.

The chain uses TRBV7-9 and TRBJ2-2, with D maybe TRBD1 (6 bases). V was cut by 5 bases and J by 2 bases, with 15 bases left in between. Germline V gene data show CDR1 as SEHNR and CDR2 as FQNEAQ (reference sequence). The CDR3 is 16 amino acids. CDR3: CASSPRARGNTGELFF. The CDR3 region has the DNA TGTGCCAGCAGCCCGCGGGCCAGGGGTAACACCGGGGAGCTGTTTTTT. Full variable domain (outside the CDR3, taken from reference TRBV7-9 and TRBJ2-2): DTGVSQNPRHKITKRGQNVTFRCDPISEHNRLYWYRQTLGQGPEFLTYFQNEAQLEKSRLLSDRFSAERPKGSFSTLEIQRTEQGDSAMYLCASSPRARGNTGELFFGEGSRLTVL.

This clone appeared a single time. The CDR3 loop is CASSPVGRLSGNTIYF. The DNA of the CDR3 is TGTGCCAGCTCACCCGTGGGCAGGCTATCTGGAAACACCATATATTTT. The V call is TRBV18, the J call TRBJ1-3; D is undetermined. V gave up 3 bases and J gave up 1 base, with 13 bases separating them. Germline CDR1 reads KGHSH; CDR2 reads LQKENI. The CDR3 is 16 amino acids.

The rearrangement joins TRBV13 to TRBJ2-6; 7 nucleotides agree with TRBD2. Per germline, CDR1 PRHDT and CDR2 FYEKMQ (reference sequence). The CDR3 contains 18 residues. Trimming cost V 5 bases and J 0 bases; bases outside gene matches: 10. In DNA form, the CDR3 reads TGTGCCAGCAGCCCGCTGGGAGGGGAAATCTCTGGGGCCAACGTCCTGACTTTC. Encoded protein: CASSPLGGEISGANVLTF.

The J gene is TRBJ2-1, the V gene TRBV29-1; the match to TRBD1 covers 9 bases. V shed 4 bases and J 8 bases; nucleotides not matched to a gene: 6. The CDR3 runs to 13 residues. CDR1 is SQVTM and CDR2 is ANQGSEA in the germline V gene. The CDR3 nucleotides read TGCAGCGTTGCGGGACAGGGTGGCCATGAGCAGTTCTTC. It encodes CSVAGQGGHEQFF.

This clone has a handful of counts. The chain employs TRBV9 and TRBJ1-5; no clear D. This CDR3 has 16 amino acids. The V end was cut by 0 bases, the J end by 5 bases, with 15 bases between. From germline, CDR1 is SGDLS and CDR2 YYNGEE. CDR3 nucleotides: TGTGCCAGCAGCGTAGGAAGCCCCATTTCTCATCAGCCCCAGCATTTT. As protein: CASSVGSPISHQPQHF.

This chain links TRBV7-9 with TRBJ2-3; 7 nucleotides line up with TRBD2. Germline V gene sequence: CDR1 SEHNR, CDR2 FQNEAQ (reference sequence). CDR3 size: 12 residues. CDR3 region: CSVQLAGDTQYF. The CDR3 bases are TGTTCCGTTCAATTAGCGGGAGATACGCAGTATTTT.

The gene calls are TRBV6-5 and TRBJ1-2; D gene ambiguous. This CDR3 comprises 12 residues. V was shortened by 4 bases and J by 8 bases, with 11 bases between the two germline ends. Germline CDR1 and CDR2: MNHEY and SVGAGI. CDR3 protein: CASSLDGWGYTF. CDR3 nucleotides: TGTGCCAGCAGTTTAGACGGGTGGGGCTACACCTTC.

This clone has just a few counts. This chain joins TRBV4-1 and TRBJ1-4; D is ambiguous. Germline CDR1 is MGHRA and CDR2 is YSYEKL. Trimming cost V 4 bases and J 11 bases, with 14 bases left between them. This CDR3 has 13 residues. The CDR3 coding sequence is TGCGCCAGCAGCCTAACCTCCGGCGGGAAACTGTTTTTT. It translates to CASSLTSGGKLFF.

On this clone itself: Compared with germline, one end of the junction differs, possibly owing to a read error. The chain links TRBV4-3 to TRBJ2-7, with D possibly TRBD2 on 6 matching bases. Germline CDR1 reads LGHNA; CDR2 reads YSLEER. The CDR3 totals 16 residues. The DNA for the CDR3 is TGCGCCTGCAGCCAAGGCTTGGGACGGGAGACCTACGAGCAGTACTTC. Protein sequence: CACSQGLGRETYEQYF.

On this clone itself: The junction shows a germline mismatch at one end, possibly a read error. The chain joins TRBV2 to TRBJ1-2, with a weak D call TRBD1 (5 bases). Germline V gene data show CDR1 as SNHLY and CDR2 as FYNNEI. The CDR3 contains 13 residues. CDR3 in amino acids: CASSSDSLEGYPF. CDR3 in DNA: TGTGCCAGCAGCAGCGACAGCCTTGAAGGCTACCCCTTC.

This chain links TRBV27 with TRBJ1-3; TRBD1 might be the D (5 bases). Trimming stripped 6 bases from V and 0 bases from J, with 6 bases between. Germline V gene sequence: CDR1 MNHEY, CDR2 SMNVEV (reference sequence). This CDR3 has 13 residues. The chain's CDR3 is CASRGPSGNTIYF. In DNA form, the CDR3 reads TGTGCCAGCAGGGGGCCCTCTGGAAACACCATATATTTT.